One sample yielded the 29 T cell receptor beta chains listed below, sequenced in a study of Graves' ophthalmopathy and Graves' hyperthyroidism. As the template, RNA transcripts were used to amplify TCR beta CDR3 regions. An initial RT-PCR round employing HTBI primers preceded a second-round multiplex PCR. TCRdb reanalysed the multiplex PCR reads using MiXCR and keeps one entry per CDR3 protein. The table lists over a million distinct CDR3 sequences, less than 45% of them singletons. The sequencing input was peripheral blood or thyroid tissue (not recorded which). These receptors were taken from an adult man with Graves' hyperthyroidism.

CDR3 sequence reads: CASSSDLVGSSLGEQYF. The CDR3 DNA sequence: TGTGCCAGCAGCTCCGACCTAGTCGGGAGCTCCCTAGGCGAGCAGTACTTC. The rearrangement links TRBV11-2 to TRBJ2-7, with a possible D match to TRBD2 (6 bases). The ends were cut back, 4 bases at V and 6 bases at J, with 25 bases in the middle. Germline V gene sequence: CDR1 SGHAT, CDR2 FQNNGV. The CDR3 totals 17 residues.

This clonotype was observed a few times. The chain employs TRBV20-1 and TRBJ2-7, with D possibly TRBD2 on 5 matching bases. The CDR3 consists of 13 residues. In germline, CDR1 is DFQATT, CDR2 SNEGSKA (reference sequence). Trimming stripped 5 bases from V and 5 bases from J, with 16 bases between. CDR3: CSALAFRRHEQYF. CDR3 nucleotide sequence: TGCAGTGCTTTAGCGTTCCGACGGCACGAGCAGTACTTC.

The chain couples TRBV28 to TRBJ1-5; D is ambiguous. Trimming removed 3 bases at V and 7 bases at J, with 10 bases between. This CDR3 is 13 amino acids long. The germline V gene has CDR1 MDHEN and CDR2 SYDVKM. For the CDR3, the DNA is TGTGCCAGCAGTTTGGGGAGTCAACAGCCCCAGCATTTT. It translates to CASSLGSQQPQHF.

This clonotype has a handful of counts. The rearrangement links TRBV19 to TRBJ2-2, with 13 bases that match TRBD2. J was trimmed by 7 bases and V by 3 bases; bases with no gene match: 8. Looked up from germline, CDR1 is LNHDA and CDR2 is SQIVND (reference sequence). The CDR3 has 17 amino acids. The CDR3 region has the DNA TGTGCCAGTAGTATTCGAGGACTAGCGGGAGTGGTCGGGGAGCTGTTTTTT. This translates into CASSIRGLAGVVGELFF.

This clonotype appeared a few times. J is TRBJ1-5 and V is TRBV20-1; maybe TRBD1 (5 bases). Germline V gene data show CDR1 as DFQATT and CDR2 as SNEGSKA (reference sequence). V was shortened by 3 bases and J by 3 bases, with 15 bases between the two germline ends. This CDR3 spans 15 amino acids. CDR3 in DNA: TGCAGTGCTAGTCTCAGGGTGGGCCTCAATCAGCCCCAGCATTTT. Amino acids: CSASLRVGLNQPQHF.

This clonotype appeared many times. The chain uses TRBV5-1 and TRBJ1-2, with 7 bases lining up with TRBD1. V shed 4 bases, J shed 7 bases, and the junction held 7 bases outside the gene matches. CDR3 length equals 13 residues. CDR1 and CDR2 from the germline V gene are SGHRS and YFSETQ. In DNA form, the CDR3 reads TGCGCCAGCAGCGACGGGACAGAACTTGGCTACACCTTC. It codes for CASSDGTELGYTF.

This clonotype was seen repeatedly, ten times or more. The gene calls are TRBV10-2 and TRBJ2-2, with a tentative D call TRBD2 (6 bases). The germline CDR1 and CDR2 sequences are WSHSY and SAAADI. The ends were cut back, 8 bases at V and 3 bases at J, with 13 bases in the middle. CDR3 length equals 14 residues. CDR3 nucleotides: TGCGCCAGCCTCAATCGGGGGTACACCGGGGAGCTGTTTTTT. Protein product: CASLNRGYTGELFF.

This clonotype was recorded many times. V and J are TRBV7-9 and TRBJ2-5; 9 nucleotides line up with TRBD1. The CDR3 totals 15 residues. With V trimmed by 5 bases and J by 5 bases, 9 bases remained unmatched. Germline CDR1 SEHNR, CDR2 FQNEAQ (reference sequence). This CDR3 is CASSRGQGSIETQYF. The CDR3 DNA reads TGTGCCAGCAGCAGAGGACAGGGGTCGATCGAGACCCAGTACTTC.

This chain links TRBV2 with TRBJ2-5, with TRBD1 identical over 9 bases. With 7 bases clipped from V and 3 bases from J, the junction kept 3 bases outside the gene matches. The V gene's germline CDR1 is SNHLY and CDR2 FYNNEI. The length of the CDR3 is 13 residues. In DNA form, the CDR3 reads TGTGCCAGCAAAGACAGGGGGGAAGAGACCCAGTACTTC. Its protein product is CASKDRGEETQYF.

At least ten counts were recorded for this clonotype. CDR3 in DNA: TGTGCCAGCAGTGAATCCCCACTAGCGTCGTACGAGCAGTACTTC. Translated: CASSESPLASYEQYF. This chain uses TRBV9 with TRBJ2-7; TRBD2 matches 7 bases. The CDR3 is 15 amino acids. V shed 5 bases and J 4 bases; nucleotides not matched to a gene: 12. Germline V lookup: CDR1 SGDLS, CDR2 YYNGEE.

This clonotype came up many times. The chain has TRBV7-9 and TRBJ2-5; 7 bases are shared with TRBD1. Unmatched junction bases numbered 10, after V lost 7 bases and J lost 2 bases. This CDR3 region has 15 residues. Germline lookup yields CDR1 SEHNR and CDR2 FQNEAQ (reference sequence). The CDR3 nucleotides are TGTGCCAGCATATTCGCCAGGGGGAAGCAAGAGACCCAGTACTTC. Translation: CASIFARGKQETQYF.

This clonotype was counted at least ten times. This chain joins TRBV4-1 and TRBJ2-7, with D perhaps TRBD1 (6 bases). Trimming cost V 1 base and J 4 bases, with 11 bases left between them. The germline V gene encodes CDR1 MGHRA and CDR2 YSYEKL. The CDR3 contains 14 residues. The CDR3, as DNA: TGCGCCAGCAGCCAAGTCGAGGGGGAGTACGAGCAGTACTTC. It encodes CASSQVEGEYEQYF.

The chain uses TRBV5-1 and TRBJ2-7, with TRBD1 identical over 12 bases. There are 16 residues in the CDR3. With 2 bases clipped from V and 6 bases from J, the junction kept 9 bases outside the gene matches. Germline assignment: CDR1 SGHRS and CDR2 YFSETQ. The CDR3 reads CASSFQGQGAGSEQYF. The CDR3 DNA is TGCGCCAGCAGCTTTCAGGGACAGGGGGCAGGAAGCGAGCAGTACTTC.

This clonotype came up a few times. V usage is TRBV19 and J usage is TRBJ1-5, with D unresolved. Trimming cost V 5 bases and J 11 bases, with 19 bases left between them. This CDR3 spans 14 amino acids. The V gene's germline CDR1 is LNHDA and CDR2 SQIVND (reference sequence). CDR3 residues: CASSPRPGRETQHF. DNA of the CDR3: TGTGCCAGTAGTCCCCGTCCCGGACGTGAGACCCAGCATTTT. Full variable domain (rest looked up from reference TRBV19 and TRBJ1-5): DGGITQSPKYLFRKEGQNVTLSCEQNLNHDAMYWYRQDPGQGLRLIYYSQIVNDFQKGDIAEGYSVSREKKESFPLTVTSAQKNPTAFYLCASSPRPGRETQHFGDGTRLSIL.

V usage is TRBV12-3 or TRBV12-4 and J usage is TRBJ2-1; 7 bases map to TRBD1. The CDR3 is 12 residues long. V was clipped by 6 bases and J by 10 bases; unmatched bases: 6. The CDR3 DNA follows: TGTGCCAGCAGGACAGGGTTGAAGGAGCAGTTCTTC. Its protein is CASRTGLKEQFF.

This clonotype was found many times. The V call is TRBV7-9, the J call TRBJ1-2; D is possibly TRBD1 (6 bases). Trimming stripped 8 bases from V and 0 bases from J, with 13 bases between. Germline-derived CDR1 and CDR2 are SEHNR and FQNEAQ (reference sequence). There are 14 residues in the CDR3. The CDR3 nucleotides are TGTGCCAGCGGACAGCAAGGAACTAACTATGGCTACACCTTC. Translated: CASGQQGTNYGYTF.

The chain joins TRBV9 to TRBJ2-7; D might be TRBD2 (6 bases). CDR3 length equals 15 residues. V was trimmed by 8 bases and J by 3 bases, leaving 21 bases between them. Per germline, CDR1 SGDLS and CDR2 YYNGEE. CDR3 amino acids: CASSISVRGGYEQYF. The CDR3 DNA reads as TGTGCCAGTAGTATATCGGTTCGGGGAGGCTACGAGCAGTACTTC.

J is TRBJ1-6 and V is TRBV15, with TRBD1 matching 8 bases. Germline V gene sequence: CDR1 LNHNV, CDR2 YYDKDF (reference sequence). The ends lost 5 bases at V and 9 bases at J; junction bases unmatched: 12. CDR3 length: 16 amino acids. The CDR3, as DNA: TGTGCCACCAGCCCCGGGAACAGGGGGATAGGTTCACCCCTCCACTTT. Its translation is CATSPGNRGIGSPLHF.

Notes on this clonotype: Being one base from a much bigger clone, this may be a read error. The V and J genes are TRBV12-3 or TRBV12-4 and TRBJ1-1, with D tentatively TRBD1 (5 bases). There are 13 residues in the CDR3. Trimming stripped 3 bases from V and 4 bases from J, with 9 bases between. CDR3 in DNA: TGTGCCAGCAGTTTCCAGGGAGCCACTGAAGCTTTCTTT. Translation: CASSFQGATEAFF.

This clonotype was recorded many times. The chain links TRBV20-1 to TRBJ1-1; D unresolved. The CDR3 sequence is 12 residues long. Trimming stripped 6 bases from V and 4 bases from J, with 12 bases between. Germline V gene data show CDR1 as DFQATT and CDR2 as SNEGSKA (reference sequence). CDR3 nucleotide sequence: TGCAGTGCCCTGGAAAGTCCCACTGAAGCTTTCTTT. As protein: CSALESPTEAFF.

The V and J genes are TRBV18 and TRBJ2-5, with no clear D. Trimming removed 2 bases at V and 5 bases at J, with 9 bases between. Germline CDR1 and CDR2: KGHSH and LQKENI. This CDR3 spans 13 amino acids. CDR3 bases: TGTGCCAGCTCACCATTAGGGATGGAGACCCAGTACTTC. Amino acids: CASSPLGMETQYF.

This clonotype has a handful of counts. The rearrangement links TRBV11-2 to TRBJ2-2; the D is unclear. CDR1 and CDR2 (germline): SGHAT, FQNNGV. Trimming removed 0 bases from V and 6 bases from J, with 14 bases in between. This CDR3 contains 16 residues. CDR3 in amino acids: CASSLESRQYAGELFF. DNA of the CDR3: TGTGCCAGCAGCTTAGAGTCTCGGCAGTATGCCGGGGAGCTGTTTTTT. The variable domain in full, completed from reference TRBV11-2 and TRBJ2-2, reads EAGVAQSPRYKIIEKRQSVAFWCNPISGHATLYWYQQILGQGPKLLIQFQNNGVVDDSQLPKDRFSAERLKGVDSTLKIQPAKLEDSAVYLCASSLESRQYAGELFFGEGSRLTVL.

On this clonotype itself: A much larger clonotype is one base distant, so this may be a read error. The chain carries TRBV11-2 and TRBJ1-1; maybe TRBD1 (5 bases). Germline-derived CDR1 and CDR2 are SGHAT and FQNNGV. This CDR3 has 14 amino acids. The CDR3 DNA follows: TGCGCCAGCAGCCAAGGTTATGGGGGGGAAGAAGCTTTCTTT. This encodes CASSQGYGGEEAFF.

The chain has TRBV7-2 and TRBJ1-2, with a weak D call TRBD1 (6 bases). Germline V gives CDR1 SGHTA, CDR2 FQGNSA. Trimming took 5 bases from V and 5 from J, leaving 24 bases between them. This CDR3 region has 17 residues. The CDR3 sequence is CASSPRLGVSTGYGYTF. The CDR3 DNA reads TGTGCCAGCAGCCCCCGACTAGGGGTGAGCACAGGGTATGGCTACACCTTC.

At least ten counts were recorded for this clonotype. This sequence joins TRBV6-1 and TRBJ1-4, with 10 bases identical to TRBD1. The V and J ends lost 1 base and 5 bases, in that order; junction bases with no gene match: 4. This CDR3 has 16 residues. Germline CDR1 reads MNHNS; CDR2 reads SASEGT. The CDR3 nucleotides are TGTGCCAGCAGTGAAGGGTCGGGACAGGGGAATGAAAAACTGTTTTTT. It translates to CASSEGSGQGNEKLFF.

This chain joins TRBV29-1 and TRBJ2-2, with a possible D match to TRBD2 (5 bases). Germline lookup yields CDR1 SQVTM and CDR2 ANQGSEA. The CDR3 length is 13 residues. V was cut by 5 bases and J by 0 bases, with 7 bases left in between. CDR3 bases: TGCAGCGTTACCGGGGCGAACACCGGGGAGCTGTTTTTT. Translating gives CSVTGANTGELFF.

This sequence joins TRBV7-3 and TRBJ2-7; no clear D. Looked up from germline, CDR1 is SGHTA and CDR2 is FQGTGA. This CDR3 has 13 residues. Trimming shortened V by 3 bases and J by 0 bases, and 6 bases separated the two germline ends. CDR3 loop: CASSFQTSYEQYF. The CDR3 DNA follows: TGTGCCAGCAGCTTTCAGACCTCCTACGAGCAGTACTTC. The variable domain in full, with the rest retrieved from reference TRBV7-3 and TRBJ2-7, is GAGVSQTPSNKVTEKGKYVELRCDPISGHTALYWYRQSLGQGPEFLIYFQGTGAADDSGLPNDRFFAVRPEGSVSTLKIQRTERGDSAVYLCASSFQTSYEQYFGPGTRLTVT.

The chain is built from TRBV10-3 and TRBJ2-2; tentative D call: TRBD2 (5 bases). The V gene's germline CDR1 is ENHRY and CDR2 SYGVKD. CDR3 size: 11 residues. Trimming shortened V by 10 bases and J by 7 bases, and 10 bases separated the two germline ends. In DNA, the CDR3 is TGTGCCACCTCGAGCGGCGGGGAGCTGTTTTTT. Protein product: CATSSGGELFF.

The gene calls are TRBV5-6 and TRBJ2-7, with a weak D call TRBD2 (5 bases). V was trimmed by 5 bases and J by 3 bases, leaving 12 bases between them. Germline loops: CDR1 SGHDT, CDR2 YYEEEE. The CDR3 has 13 amino acids. The CDR3 region has the DNA TGTGCCAGCAGTCCCGGGGTAGACTACGAGCAGTACTTC. Its protein is CASSPGVDYEQYF.